Listed here are 24 T cell receptor beta chains from one sample, sequenced in a study of T-cell memory formation after mild COVID-19. Via MiXCR, TCRdb re-called the 5' RACE reads, giving one row per CDR3 protein. The profile shows around 200,000 distinct CDR3 sequences, less than 20% of them singletons. The sequencing input was PBMCs or a T cell subset sorted from them (not recorded which). The receptors originated from a man between 18 and 29 years old who had mild COVID-19 (a few samples of this study predate the infection). Cell type and time point are not known.

This clonotype has only a few counts. The chain has TRBV6-5 and TRBJ1-5; 7 bases match TRBD1. V trimming: 6 bases; J trimming: 0 bases; junction bases outside the gene matches: 8. Looked up from germline, CDR1 is MNHEY and CDR2 is SVGAGI. CDR3 size: 16 residues. The CDR3 DNA reads TGTGCCAGCAGGAGAACACAGGGGCATAGCAATCAGCCCCAGCATTTT. It encodes CASRRTQGHSNQPQHF.

This chain uses TRBV7-6 with TRBJ2-5; unclear D gene. V was pared by 2 bases and J by 4 bases, with 5 bases between. The CDR3 runs to 12 residues. Germline V CDR1 and CDR2: SGHVS, FNYEAQ. The CDR3 coding sequence is TGTGCCAGCAGCTTAATATTAGAGACCCAGTACTTC. Translation: CASSLILETQYF.

V gene TRBV7-2 combines with J gene TRBJ1-4; the D gene is possibly TRBD1 (5 bases). Germline CDR1 SGHTA, CDR2 FQGNSA. V was clipped by 1 base and J by 6 bases, with 9 bases between them. CDR3 size: 14 residues. The CDR3 loop reads CASSLGGAYEKLFF. In nucleotides, the CDR3 is TGTGCCAGCAGCTTAGGAGGGGCTTATGAAAAACTGTTTTTT. Drawing the rest from reference TRBV7-2 and TRBJ1-4, the complete variable domain is GAGVSQSPSNKVTEKGKDVELRCDPISGHTALYWYRQSLGQGLEFLIYFQGNSAPDKSGLPSDRFSAERTGGSVSTLTIQRTQQEDSAVYLCASSLGGAYEKLFFGSGTQLSVL.

This clonotype has a count of ten or more. J is TRBJ2-3 and V is TRBV4-3, with D maybe TRBD2 (5 bases). CDR1 is LGHNA, CDR2 YSLEER, per germline. The CDR3 runs to 13 residues. V was trimmed by 1 base and J by 13 bases, leaving 15 bases between them. The CDR3 DNA reads as TGCGCCAGCAGCCAAGCCCCGGACTCCCAAAAGTATTTT. Its translation: CASSQAPDSQKYF.

This sequence joins TRBV2 and TRBJ1-4, with D possibly TRBD1 on 6 matching bases. Germline CDR1 reads SNHLY; CDR2 reads FYNNEI. The CDR3 extends over 13 amino acids. Trimming took off 5 bases at V and 7 bases at J, with 11 bases between the two ends. The CDR3 DNA reads TGTGCCAGCAGTCGGGGGCTCGGTGAAAAACTGTTTTTT. Protein sequence: CASSRGLGEKLFF.

The CDR3 nucleotides read TGTGCCTGGAGTGTACAGGGTGGCTACACCTTC. Encoded protein: CAWSVQGGYTF. The V call is TRBV30, the J call TRBJ1-2, with D tentatively TRBD1 (6 bases). Deletions cut 0 bases from V and 7 bases from J, with 6 bases between. This CDR3 region has 11 residues. CDR1 GTSNPN and CDR2 SVGIG come from the germline V gene (reference sequence).

The table lists this clonotype with many counts. The V gene is TRBV11-2, the J gene TRBJ2-5; unclear D gene. The CDR3 sequence is 14 residues long. Looked up from germline, CDR1 is SGHAT and CDR2 is FQNNGV. V lost 1 base and J 7 bases, leaving 13 bases between the germline ends. As DNA, the CDR3 is TGTGCCAGCAGCTTAGGAAGGCAGATCGGGACCCAGTACTTC. Residues: CASSLGRQIGTQYF.

As concerns this clonotype: One base away lies a much larger clone, so this may be a sequencing read error. The genes are TRBV11-2 and TRBJ2-3, with D possibly being TRBD1 (6 bases). Germline loops: CDR1 SGHAT, CDR2 FQNNGV. This CDR3 has 16 residues. The CDR3 DNA reads TGTGCCAGCAGGAGCCTCAGGGGCCATAGCACAGATCCGCAGTATTTT. Amino acid sequence: CASRSLRGHSTDPQYF.

This clonotype was counted many times. The rearrangement links TRBV20-1 to TRBJ2-5; 7 nucleotides align to TRBD1. The junction had 9 bases not matched to a gene; V was cut back by 6 bases and J by 5 bases. The CDR3 is 13 amino acids. In germline, CDR1 is DFQATT, CDR2 SNEGSKA (reference sequence). CDR3: CSAINRGGETQYF. The CDR3 DNA is TGCAGTGCAATAAACAGGGGCGGCGAGACCCAGTACTTC.

This clonotype was found a few times. The chain links TRBV20-1 to TRBJ1-1; D is possibly TRBD1 (6 bases). In germline, CDR1 is DFQATT, CDR2 SNEGSKA (reference sequence). This CDR3 region has 16 residues. V lost 6 bases and J 1 base, leaving 21 bases between the germline ends. The CDR3 here is CSAGGGDRGRNTEAFF. CDR3 coding DNA: TGCAGTGCCGGGGGCGGGGACCGCGGTCGGAACACTGAAGCTTTCTTT.

CDR3 nucleotides: TGTGCCAGCAGCTTAGGCCGACGGGCGAACACTGAAGCTTTCTTT. Residues: CASSLGRRANTEAFF. V gene TRBV5-6 combines with J gene TRBJ1-1; D uncertain. Germline V lookup: CDR1 SGHDT, CDR2 YYEEEE. V was cut by 2 bases and J by 1 base, with 12 bases left in between. CDR3 size: 15 residues.

This clonotype showed up just a few times. The V gene is TRBV3-1, the J gene TRBJ1-2; no clear D gene. This CDR3 has 15 amino acids. CDR1 and CDR2 (germline): LGHDT, YNNKEL (reference sequence). Trimming took off 0 bases at V and 3 bases at J, with 11 bases between the two ends. CDR3 region: CASSQDPIGDYGYTF. The CDR3 DNA reads as TGTGCCAGCAGCCAAGATCCGATCGGGGACTATGGCTACACCTTC.

This clonotype occurred a few times. CDR3 coding DNA: TGTGCCAGCAGCGTAGTTTCGGGGGGATACGCTGAAGCTTTCTTT. Encoded protein: CASSVVSGGYAEAFF. The rearrangement joins TRBV9 to TRBJ1-1, with TRBD1 as a possible D gene (5 bases). CDR3 length equals 15 residues. Germline V lookup: CDR1 SGDLS, CDR2 YYNGEE. Between the trimmed V and J ends, which lost 0 bases and 6 bases, there was a span of 15 bases.

This clonotype was counted between two and nine times. V gene TRBV6-2 or TRBV6-3 combines with J gene TRBJ1-4; D call uncertain. The length of the CDR3 is 14 residues. V lost 6 bases, J lost 4 bases, and 12 bases lay in between. Looked up from germline, CDR1 is MNHEY and CDR2 is SVGEGT. For the CDR3, the DNA is TGTGCCAGCAGCGTCGGACGGAGTAATGAAAAACTGTTTTTT. It translates to CASSVGRSNEKLFF.

This clonotype was counted once. The DNA is left out, because the CDR3 cannot be placed on it with certainty; the CDR3 is given as TCRdb lists it. The chain links TRBV4-3 to TRBJ1-4; the table names TRBD1, a call not compared with the DNA. Termini included, the CDR3 measures 16 amino acids. Germline-derived CDR1 and CDR2 are LGHNA and YSLEER. The CDR3 protein is CASSHEDRGVMKNCFF.

This rearrangement joins TRBV7-9 to TRBJ1-5; TRBD1 agrees at 7 bases. CDR1 and CDR2 from the germline V gene are SEHNR and FQNEAQ (reference sequence). V shed 0 bases, J shed 5 bases, and the junction held 16 bases outside the gene matches. The CDR3 has 19 residues. The CDR3 DNA follows: TGTGCCAGCAGCTTAGCGCGAGGAAGGGGGCGCATAACAGATCAGCCCCAGCATTTT. Translation: CASSLARGRGRITDQPQHF.

This clonotype was seen a few times. The chain has TRBV12-3 or TRBV12-4 and TRBJ2-5; D gene unclear. Trimming removed 7 bases from V and 3 bases from J, with 15 bases in between. The CDR3 is 14 amino acids. CDR3 residues: CASTSRLGEETQYF. Here the CDR3 DNA reads TGTGCCAGCACGTCGAGATTGGGTGAAGAGACCCAGTACTTC.

This clonotype showed up just a few times. The chain carries TRBV11-2 and TRBJ2-7; D unresolved. This CDR3 has 11 amino acids. V was shortened by 4 bases and J by 7 bases, with 8 bases between the two germline ends. The V gene's germline CDR1 is SGHAT and CDR2 FQNNGV. Here the CDR3 reads CASSYYEEQYF. For the CDR3, the DNA is TGTGCCAGCAGCTACTACGAGGAGCAGTACTTC.

This clonotype came up a few times. This rearrangement joins TRBV5-8 to TRBJ2-1; D not certain. The V end lost 2 bases, the J end lost 0 bases, and 9 bases lay between the germline ends. The CDR3 is 15 amino acids. Germline values: CDR1 SGHTS, CDR2 YDEGEE. The CDR3 loop reads CASSFRGISYNEQFF. In DNA form, the CDR3 reads TGTGCCAGCAGCTTTCGAGGCATCTCCTACAATGAGCAGTTCTTC.

The table lists this clonotype with a few counts. V and J are TRBV6-2 or TRBV6-3 and TRBJ2-6, with 9 bases matching TRBD1. CDR3 length: 20 amino acids. V lost 7 bases and J lost 1; bases outside the gene matches: 17. Germline V gives CDR1 MNHEY, CDR2 SVGEGT. The CDR3 region is CASIPSQRGTGFSGANVLTF. The CDR3 coding sequence is TGTGCCAGCATCCCCAGTCAACGGGGGACAGGGTTTTCTGGGGCCAACGTCCTGACTTTC.

The chain couples TRBV7-8 to TRBJ2-6, with a tentative D call TRBD2 (7 bases). V gave up 2 bases and J gave up 2 bases, with 13 bases separating them. Germline assignment: CDR1 SGHVS and CDR2 FQNEAQ. The CDR3 extends over 17 amino acids. The CDR3 DNA is TGTGCCAGCAGCTTACGCGGGGGCGGGACTGGGGCCAACGTCCTGACTTTC. Amino acids: CASSLRGGGTGANVLTF.

This clonotype has more than one count but fewer than ten. The CDR3 DNA reads as TGCGCCAGCAGCCCATCGACAGGGGTCTATGGCTACACCTTC. It is translated as CASSPSTGVYGYTF. The J gene is TRBJ1-2, the V gene TRBV5-1; TRBD1 matches at 8 bases. This CDR3 contains 14 residues. V was clipped by 4 bases and J by 4 bases; unmatched bases: 6. The germline V gene encodes CDR1 SGHRS and CDR2 YFSETQ.

This clonotype was detected once. The chain carries TRBV6-5 and TRBJ2-3, with 7 bases identical to TRBD2. The junction had 8 bases not matched to a gene; V was cut back by 8 bases and J by 0 bases. Germline V CDR1 and CDR2: MNHEY, SVGAGI. The CDR3 runs to 15 residues. CDR3 sequence (DNA): TGTGCCAGCGGGGGGGGAGGCGGCAGCACAGATACGCAGTATTTT. This translates into CASGGGGGSTDTQYF.

This clonotype has more than one count but fewer than ten. The CDR3 sequence: CASSWWTGMGEQYF. The CDR3 DNA is TGCGCCAGCAGCTGGTGGACAGGGATGGGGGAGCAGTACTTC. The chain is built from TRBV5-1 and TRBJ2-7; 8 bases fit TRBD1. Unmatched junction bases numbered 9, after V lost 3 bases and J lost 7 bases. CDR1 SGHRS and CDR2 YFSETQ come from the germline V gene. This CDR3 has 14 residues. Looking up the rest from reference TRBV5-1 and TRBJ2-7 gives the full variable domain: KAGVTQTPRYLIKTRGQQVTLSCSPISGHRSVSWYQQTPGQGLQFLFEYFSETQRNKGNFPGRFSGRQFSNSRSEMNVSTLELGDSALYLCASSWWTGMGEQYFGPGTRLTVT.